Listed here are 24 T cell receptor beta chains from one sample, sequenced in a study of blood T cell repertoires in COVID-19. The table came from immunoSEQ multiplex PCR; TCRdb's copy has only in-frame clones and leaves some out. This table holds 100,000 to 120,000 clones, 70% to 80% found once. Sequencing was carried out using peripheral blood. These receptors all stem from a woman aged 55-69 years with acute or convalescent COVID-19.

Only one count was recorded for this clone. A much larger clone is a single base away; this may be a read error. The chain combines TRBV5-4 with TRBJ1-6; D perhaps matches TRBD1 (5 bases). The V end was cut by 2 bases, the J end by 7 bases, with 7 bases between. Germline V gene data show CDR1 as SGHNT and CDR2 as YYREEE (reference sequence). The CDR3 extends over 13 amino acids. CDR3 residues: CASSLQVNSPLHF. CDR3 bases: TGTGCCAGCAGCTTACAGGTGAATTCACCCCTCCACTTT. The full variable domain, its missing parts supplied by reference TRBV5-4 and TRBJ1-6, is ETGVTQSPTHLIKTRGQQVTLRCSSQSGHNTVSWYQQALGQGPQFIFQYYREEENGRGNFPPRFSGLQFPNYSSELNVNALELDDSALYLCASSLQVNSPLHFGNGTRLTVT.

V usage is TRBV5-1 and J usage is TRBJ1-5, with D possibly matching TRBD1 (5 bases). Trimming left V 7 bases short and J 8 bases short, with 16 bases between. The length of the CDR3 is 13 residues. In germline, CDR1 is SGHRS, CDR2 YFSETQ. The CDR3 loop is CASAIQGGEPQHF. The CDR3 DNA follows: TGCGCCAGCGCAATCCAGGGCGGCGAGCCCCAGCATTTT.

This rearrangement joins TRBV7-3 to TRBJ2-3; TRBD1 agrees at 8 bases. This CDR3 has 15 amino acids. Germline assignment: CDR1 SGHTA and CDR2 FQGTGA. With 1 base clipped from V and 4 bases from J, the junction kept 4 bases outside the gene matches. In DNA form, the CDR3 reads TGTGCCAGCAGCTTAAGTCAGGGGGCGGCAGATACGCAGTATTTT. It encodes CASSLSQGAADTQYF.

The chain carries TRBV5-1 and TRBJ2-5; the match to TRBD2 covers 8 bases. Germline V gives CDR1 SGHRS, CDR2 YFSETQ. This CDR3 contains 16 residues. V trimming: 4 bases; J trimming: 2 bases; junction bases outside the gene matches: 10. The CDR3 is CASSRGDSSGQETQYF. The CDR3 DNA follows: TGCGCCAGCAGCCGCGGGGACTCTAGCGGGCAAGAGACCCAGTACTTC. The entire variable domain, with the rest obtained from reference TRBV5-1 and TRBJ2-5, is as follows: KAGVTQTPRYLIKTRGQQVTLSCSPISGHRSVSWYQQTPGQGLQFLFEYFSETQRNKGNFPGRFSGRQFSNSRSEMNVSTLELGDSALYLCASSRGDSSGQETQYFGPGTRLLVL.

This clone was recorded once. The chain employs TRBV5-1 and TRBJ1-2; 7 nucleotides align to TRBD1. The germline CDR1 and CDR2 sequences are SGHRS and YFSETQ. Losses at the gene ends were 4 bases for V and 1 base for J; bases not matched to a gene: 4. The CDR3 covers 14 residues. The CDR3 DNA sequence: TGCGCCAGCAGCCCCGGACAGGTTAACTATGGCTACACCTTC. It yields the protein CASSPGQVNYGYTF.

Here the CDR3 DNA reads TGTGCCAGCAGCTTGGAGAAGGACAGGTGGGGCACTGAAGCTTTCTTT. This translates into CASSLEKDRWGTEAFF. The V gene is TRBV5-4, the J gene TRBJ1-1; TRBD1 matches 7 bases. Per germline, CDR1 SGHNT and CDR2 YYREEE (reference sequence). Trimming removed 0 bases from V and 4 bases from J; junction bases left unmatched: 9. The CDR3 has 16 residues.

This chain uses TRBV7-3 with TRBJ2-2, with 10 bases fitting TRBD2. Germline CDR1 is SGHTA and CDR2 is FQGTGA. CDR3 size: 16 residues. J lost 7 bases, V lost 5 bases, and 10 bases had no gene match. The CDR3 region is CASSGLAGGRFGELFF. CDR3 DNA sequence: TGTGCCAGCAGCGGATTAGCGGGGGGCCGTTTCGGGGAGCTGTTTTTT.

There are a few counts of this clone. The chain links TRBV18 to TRBJ1-6; D gene uncertain. The CDR3 length is 13 residues. The germline V and J ends were trimmed by 7 bases and 10 bases, with 14 bases remaining between them. CDR1 is KGHSH and CDR2 is LQKENI in the germline V gene. CDR3 nucleotide sequence: TGTGCCAGCTTTACGACAATCTCCTCACCCCTCCACTTT. Amino acids: CASFTTISSPLHF. The full variable domain, completed using reference TRBV18 and TRBJ1-6, is NAGVMQNPRHLVRRRGQEARLRCSPMKGHSHVYWYRQLPEEGLKFMVYLQKENIIDESGMPKERFSAEFPKEGPSILRIQQVVRGDSAAYFCASFTTISSPLHFGNGTRLTVT.

The chain uses TRBV6-6 and TRBJ1-5, with D possibly being TRBD1 (5 bases). The germline V and J ends were trimmed by 3 bases and 1 base, with 7 bases remaining between them. The CDR3 length is 14 residues. The germline V gene encodes CDR1 MNHNY and CDR2 SVGAGI (reference sequence). DNA for the CDR3: TGTGCCAGCAGTTATGCAGGGAGCAATCAGCCCCAGCATTTT. It encodes CASSYAGSNQPQHF.

This clone was detected only a few times. This chain connects TRBV15 to TRBJ1-3, with TRBD1 identical over 9 bases. The V gene end was trimmed by 3 bases and the J gene end by 7 bases; junction bases not matched to a gene: 4. Germline lookup yields CDR1 LNHNV and CDR2 YYDKDF (reference sequence). The CDR3 is 14 amino acids. For the CDR3, the DNA is TGTGCCACCAGCAGGGACAGGGGAGGGAACACCATATATTTT. Its protein product is CATSRDRGGNTIYF. Variable domain in full (rest from reference TRBV15 and TRBJ1-3): DAMVIQNPRYQVTQFGKPVTLSCSQTLNHNVMYWYQQKSSQAPKLLFHYYDKDFNNEADTPDNFQSRRPNTSFCFLDIRSPGLGDTAMYLCATSRDRGGNTIYFGEGSWLTVV.

This sequence joins TRBV2 and TRBJ1-6, with TRBD1 identical over 8 bases. Unmatched junction bases numbered 5, after V lost 5 bases and J lost 5 bases. There are 15 residues in the CDR3. Per germline, CDR1 SNHLY and CDR2 FYNNEI. CDR3 in DNA: TGTGCCAGCAGTCGGAACAGGGGGGATAATTCACCCCTCCACTTT. The encoded protein is CASSRNRGDNSPLHF.

CDR3 nucleotides: TGTGCCAGCAGCCCTGGACTAGCGGGGTACGAGCAGTACTTC. Amino acids: CASSPGLAGYEQYF. This chain joins TRBV11-3 and TRBJ2-7, with 12 bases aligning to TRBD2. Germline V gives CDR1 SGHNT, CDR2 YENEEA. CDR3 length: 14 amino acids. V shed 5 bases, J shed 4 bases, and the junction held 3 bases outside the gene matches.

The chain joins TRBV10-3 to TRBJ2-1; 14 bases agree with TRBD2. Looked up from germline, CDR1 is ENHRY and CDR2 is SYGVKD. V dropped 6 bases and J dropped 7; count of bases not matched to a gene: 5. The CDR3 loop spans 15 amino acids. The CDR3, as DNA: TGTGCCATCAGGGGACTAGCGGGGGCAGGGAATGAGCAGTTCTTC. Translating it yields CAIRGLAGAGNEQFF.

This chain uses TRBV20-1 with TRBJ1-1; D may be TRBD1 (6 bases). V was cut by 3 bases and J by 4 bases, with 18 bases left in between. Germline V gene lookup returns CDR1 DFQATT and CDR2 SNEGSKA (reference sequence). The CDR3 totals 15 residues. CDR3 DNA sequence: TGCAGTGCTAGTACCGGACCGCTGACAGGCACTGAAGCTTTCTTT. Translation gives CSASTGPLTGTEAFF.

This rearrangement joins TRBV12-3 or TRBV12-4 to TRBJ1-5, with D possibly matching TRBD1 (5 bases). The CDR3 is 12 residues long. V was cut by 9 bases and J by 2 bases, with 8 bases left in between. The CDR3 DNA reads TGTGCCAGTCAACAGGGCAATCAGCCCCAGCATTTT. As protein: CASQQGNQPQHF.

The V and J genes are TRBV7-3 and TRBJ2-7, with D tentatively TRBD1 (5 bases). V was pared by 4 bases and J by 3 bases, with 10 bases between. CDR3 size: 13 residues. CDR1 is SGHTA and CDR2 is FQGTGA in the germline V gene. The CDR3 sequence: CASSSYQGYEQYF. The CDR3 region has the DNA TGTGCCAGCAGCTCATACCAGGGCTACGAGCAGTACTTC.

The J gene is TRBJ1-5, the V gene TRBV19; D gene unclear. There are 15 residues in the CDR3. The ends were cut back, 2 bases at V and 5 bases at J, with 13 bases in the middle. Germline V gene data show CDR1 as LNHDA and CDR2 as SQIVND (reference sequence). CDR3 in DNA: TGTGCCAGTAGTATATGGAGGAGCAAGGATCAGCCCCAGCATTTT. Translation: CASSIWRSKDQPQHF.

The rearrangement joins TRBV10-1 to TRBJ2-7; 12 nucleotides match TRBD2. V lost 3 bases and J lost 3; bases outside the gene matches: 3. Germline V gives CDR1 WNHNN, CDR2 SYGVQD (reference sequence). The CDR3 length is 15 residues. CDR3 region: CASSDPTSGSYEQYF. Written as DNA, the CDR3 is TGCGCCAGCAGTGACCCGACTAGCGGGAGCTACGAGCAGTACTTC.

The V gene is TRBV28, the J gene TRBJ2-7, with D tentatively TRBD1 (8 bases). The CDR3 is made up of 16 amino acids. The V end lost 4 bases, the J end lost 6 bases, and 22 bases lay between the germline ends. Germline V gene sequence: CDR1 MDHEN, CDR2 SYDVKM. CDR3 nucleotides: TGTGCCAGCAGTTCTCATACAGGGGGGGTTCGACTCGAGCAGTACTTC. Protein sequence: CASSSHTGGVRLEQYF. Based on the CDR3 plus reference TRBV28 and TRBJ2-7, the full variable domain is DVKVTQSSRYLVKRTGEKVFLECVQDMDHENMFWYRQDPGLGLRLIYFSYDVKMKEKGDIPEGYSVSREKKERFSLILESASTNQTSMYLCASSSHTGGVRLEQYFGPGTRLTVT.

The rearrangement uses TRBV19 and TRBJ1-5, with a tentative D call TRBD1 (6 bases). In germline, CDR1 is LNHDA, CDR2 SQIVND (reference sequence). Trimming cost V 8 bases and J 1 base, with 12 bases left between them. The CDR3 consists of 14 residues. The CDR3 is CASRGGQSNQPQHF. Written as DNA, the CDR3 is TGTGCCAGTCGGGGGGGGCAGAGCAATCAGCCCCAGCATTTT.

This sequence joins TRBV12-5 and TRBJ2-2; the D is unclear. V dropped 6 bases and J dropped 1 base, with 12 bases sitting between them. Germline CDR1 reads LGHNT; CDR2 reads FRNRAP. The CDR3 has 15 residues. CDR3 sequence reads: CASGTRIGNTGELFF. The CDR3 region has the DNA TGTGCTAGTGGGACACGGATTGGGAACACCGGGGAGCTGTTTTTT. Variable domain in full (rest from reference TRBV12-5 and TRBJ2-2): DARVTQTPRHKVTEMGQEVTMRCQPILGHNTVFWYRQTMMQGLELLAYFRNRAPLDDSGMPKDRFSAEMPDATLATLKIQPSEPRDSAVYFCASGTRIGNTGELFFGEGSRLTVL.

The chain employs TRBV19 and TRBJ2-6; D might be TRBD1 (5 bases). CDR1 and CDR2 (germline): LNHDA, SQIVND (reference sequence). V was trimmed by 3 bases and J by 1 base, leaving 10 bases between them. The CDR3 has 16 amino acids. CDR3 nucleotide sequence: TGTGCCAGTAGTATGCAGGGTGTGTCTGGGGCCAACGTCCTGACTTTC. Amino acid sequence: CASSMQGVSGANVLTF. The full variable domain, completed using reference TRBV19 and TRBJ2-6, is DGGITQSPKYLFRKEGQNVTLSCEQNLNHDAMYWYRQDPGQGLRLIYYSQIVNDFQKGDIAEGYSVSREKKESFPLTVTSAQKNPTAFYLCASSMQGVSGANVLTFGAGSRLTVL.

This chain links TRBV29-1 with TRBJ1-1, with a tentative D call TRBD1 (6 bases). CDR3 length: 12 residues. From germline, CDR1 is SQVTM and CDR2 ANQGSEA. With 3 bases removed from V and 8 bases from J, the gap between germline ends came to 13 bases. The CDR3 spells CSVDLQTGEAFF. CDR3 sequence (DNA): TGCAGCGTTGATCTCCAGACAGGCGAAGCTTTCTTT.

This chain links TRBV27 with TRBJ2-1, with D perhaps TRBD1 (5 bases). Trimming took 0 bases from V and 2 from J, leaving 8 bases between them. Germline V gene sequence: CDR1 MNHEY, CDR2 SMNVEV (reference sequence). The CDR3 is 15 amino acids. CDR3 amino acids: CASSLSWGPYNEQFF. In nucleotides, the CDR3 is TGTGCCAGCAGTTTATCGTGGGGCCCCTACAATGAGCAGTTCTTC.